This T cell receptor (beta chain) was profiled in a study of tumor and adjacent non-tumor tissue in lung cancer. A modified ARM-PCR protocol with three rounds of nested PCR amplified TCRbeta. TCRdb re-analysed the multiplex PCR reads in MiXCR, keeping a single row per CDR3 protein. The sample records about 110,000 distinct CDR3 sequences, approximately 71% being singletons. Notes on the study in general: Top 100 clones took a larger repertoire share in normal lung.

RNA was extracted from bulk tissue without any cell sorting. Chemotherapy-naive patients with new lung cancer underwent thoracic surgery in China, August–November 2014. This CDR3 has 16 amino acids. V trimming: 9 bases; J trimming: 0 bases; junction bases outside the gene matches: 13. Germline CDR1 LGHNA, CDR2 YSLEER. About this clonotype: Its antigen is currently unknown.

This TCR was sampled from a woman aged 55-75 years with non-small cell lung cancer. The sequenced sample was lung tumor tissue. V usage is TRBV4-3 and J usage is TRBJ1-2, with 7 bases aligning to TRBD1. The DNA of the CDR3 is TGCGCCAGTTGCCAAGGAGGGGGCATATCTAACTATGGCTACACCTTC. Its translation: CASCQGGGISNYGYTF.